A selection of T cell receptor beta chains follows, all from one sample in a study of blood T cells in healthy people across ages. TCRdb redid the calling of the 5' RACE reads with MiXCR, one entry per CDR3 protein. This sample has 450,000 to 650,000 distinct CDR3 sequences, with around 24% found just once. The sample was also linked to a second study, of T cells of mothers and their children.

Sequenced input: blood. The receptors derive from a boy aged 10-17 years in good health. CDR3s include the opening cysteine and the closing phenylalanine or tryptophan. D genes are given only for firm matches. Only part of the rows carry a size: once, few, many, or a class if the clone is expanded.

>TRBV20-1|-|-|TRBJ1-4
CSAGQDNEKLFF
TGCAGTGCGGGACAAGATAATGAAAAACTGTTTTTT
>TRBV20-1|-|TRBD2|TRBJ2-7
CSARDLGSSGGLPYEQYF
TGCAGTGCTAGAGATCTCGGGTCTAGCGGGGGGTTGCCCTACGAGCAGTACTTC
>TRBV14|few|-|TRBJ2-6
CASSQEQAISGANVLTF
TGTGCCAGCAGCCAAGAGCAAGCAATCTCTGGGGCCAACGTCCTGACTTTC
>TRBV25-1|-|-|TRBJ1-1
CASSESGQNTEAFF
TGTGCCAGCAGTGAATCAGGGCAGAACACTGAAGCTTTCTTT
>TRBV4-3|-|TRBD2|TRBJ2-1
CASSQEGTSGYNEQFF
TGCGCCAGCAGCCAAGAAGGGACTAGCGGGTACAATGAGCAGTTCTTC
>TRBV5-1|-|TRBD2|TRBJ2-3
CASSLASGGRVDTQYF
TGCGCCAGCAGCTTGGCTAGCGGGGGCAGGGTAGATACGCAGTATTTT
>TRBV5-1|-|-|TRBJ1-4
CASSLSHPDEKLFF
TGCGCCAGCAGCTTGTCACATCCCGATGAAAAACTGTTTTTT
>TRBV2|-|-|TRBJ1-6
CASSDGTGKHSPLHF
TGTGCCAGCAGTGATGGTACAGGGAAGCATTCGCCCCTCCACTTT
>TRBV20-1|few|-|TRBJ1-1
CSAIIHGRGPNTEAFF
TGCAGTGCTATAATACATGGGCGCGGACCGAACACTGAAGCTTTCTTT
>TRBV6-5|-|TRBD2|TRBJ2-3
CASSYSAGLAADTQYF
TGTGCCAGCAGTTACTCCGCCGGACTAGCGGCAGATACGCAGTATTTT
>TRBV9|-|TRBD2|TRBJ2-2
CASSVGGLVLGRAGELFF
TGTGCCAGCAGCGTAGGGGGACTAGTATTGGGAAGGGCCGGGGAGCTGTTTTTT
>TRBV14|few|TRBD2|TRBJ2-7
CASSQDIWTSGGAVHEQYF
TGTGCCAGCAGCCAAGATATTTGGACTAGCGGGGGGGCCGTGCACGAGCAGTACTTC
>TRBV7-2|-|-|TRBJ2-1
CASSLDSQTRFF
TGTGCCAGCAGCTTAGATAGCCAAACCCGGTTCTTC
>TRBV10-3|-|-|TRBJ1-2
CAISDGGTFYGYTF
TGTGCCATCAGTGACGGAGGGACATTCTATGGCTACACCTTC
>TRBV28|few|-|TRBJ2-3
CASRPNFVGAYRDTQYF
TGTGCCAGCAGACCAAACTTCGTCGGGGCTTATAGAGATACGCAGTATTTT
>TRBV20-1|-|-|TRBJ1-3
CSAPRSGDGNTIYF
TGCAGTGCCCCTAGGTCAGGGGATGGAAACACCATATATTTT
>TRBV4-3|-|-|TRBJ1-2
CASSQDRGHFNTF
TGCGCCAGCAGCCAAGATCGGGGACACTTTAACACCTTC
>TRBV7-2|few|-|TRBJ2-1
CASSRAPPGYSYNEQFF
TGTGCCAGCAGCCGAGCCCCCCCGGGGTACTCCTACAATGAGCAGTTCTTC
>TRBV12-3/TRBV12-4|few|TRBD1|TRBJ2-1
CASRDSSYNEQFF
TGTGCCAGCCGGGACAGTTCCTACAATGAGCAGTTCTTC
>TRBV7-2|-|-|TRBJ2-1
CASSLVSGACNEQFF
TGTGCCAGCAGCTTAGTTAGCGGAGCTTGCAATGAGCAGTTCTTC